The clone carrying this T cell receptor beta chain is a singleton in its sample. The target antigen is unknown. Clones were sequenced by immunoSEQ multiplex PCR, and TCRdb holds only the in-frame ones, with some missing. The table has tens of thousands of clones, around 84% seen once. This specimen belongs to a study of OX40 agonist ivuxolimab in advanced cancers. Study as a whole: Eligibility rules accepted prior anti-PD-1, anti-PD-L1 or anti-CTLA-4 therapy, and around 38% had some.

The study's findings and limits: CD8+ T cells were the subset that, on average, had more expanded clones than CD4+.

This receptor was identified in an adult with an advanced solid tumor such as melanoma, head and neck, liver or kidney cancer. The sample in question was CD4+ or CD8+ T cells sorted from blood, obtained in a trial of the OX40 agonist ivuxolimab.

The CDR3 region is CASSMVMREPHQPQHF. DNA for the CDR3: TGTGCCAGTAGTATGGTTATGAGGGAACCTCATCAGCCCCAGCATTTT. The genes are TRBV19 and TRBJ1-5; D ambiguous. This CDR3 comprises 16 residues. Trimming pared 3 bases from V and 5 bases from J, leaving 17 bases between. Germline V gene data show CDR1 as LNHDA and CDR2 as SQIVND (reference sequence).